This TCR beta chain is drawn from a study of cytomegalovirus exposure and HLA in healthy donors. For the study at large: A preliminary data release comprised roughly 80 million unique TCRs obtained from HLA-typed donors. Genotyping showed around 80% of over 350 donors falling in the Caucasian-associated ancestry cluster.

With respect to this clone: As yet, its antigen is unknown. A junction end diverges from the germline sequence, so it may reflect a read error.

This CDR3 has 15 residues. Germline lookup yields CDR1 MDHEN and CDR2 SYDVKM. PCR involved 60 Vbeta and 13 Jbeta primers. Libraries were prepared by immunoSEQ multiplex PCR; TCRdb keeps only in-frame clonotypes and omits some of them. Seen here are roughly 190,000 clones, over 70% observed once, and the top ten hold about 1.8%. Broader study findings: Previously analyzed data showed that most TCR beta V segments were productive at a frequency of about 90% or about 30%.

The sequence came from a man aged 35-49 years in good health and CMV-seropositive. This rearrangement joins TRBV28 to TRBJ2-7, with a weak D call TRBD1 (6 bases). The specimen sequenced was PBMCs. The CDR3 sequence: CASRYRALDPYEQCF. Written as DNA, the CDR3 is TGTGCCAGCAGGTACAGGGCCTTGGACCCCTACGAGCAGTGCTTC.